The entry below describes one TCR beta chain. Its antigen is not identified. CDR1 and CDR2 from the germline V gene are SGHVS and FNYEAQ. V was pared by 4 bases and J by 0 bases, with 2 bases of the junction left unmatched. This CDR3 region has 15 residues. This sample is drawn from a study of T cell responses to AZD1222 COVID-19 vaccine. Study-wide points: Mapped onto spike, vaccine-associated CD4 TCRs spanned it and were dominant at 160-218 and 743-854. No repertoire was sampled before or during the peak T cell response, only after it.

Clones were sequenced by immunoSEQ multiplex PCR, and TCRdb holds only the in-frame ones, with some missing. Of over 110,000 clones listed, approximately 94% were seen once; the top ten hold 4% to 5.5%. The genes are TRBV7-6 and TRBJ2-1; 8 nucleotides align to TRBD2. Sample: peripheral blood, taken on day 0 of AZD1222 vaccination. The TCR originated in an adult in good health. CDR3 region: CASSYLAGSYNEQFF. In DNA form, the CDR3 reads TGTGCCAGCAGCTACCTAGCGGGCTCCTACAATGAGCAGTTCTTC.